The present T cell receptor beta chain was sequenced within a study of shared T cell receptors in the human thymus. The germline CDR1 and CDR2 sequences are SGHTA and FQGNSA. The V end lost 4 bases, the J end lost 1 base, and 10 bases lay between the germline ends. The CDR3 loop spans 14 amino acids. Profiled with immunoSEQ multiplex PCR; TCRdb holds only in-frame clones, not every one. In the table there are 600,000 to 900,000 clones, around 85% of which are singletons. The data were also submitted as part of a second study, on human thymus T cells. As that report states: It was healthy Finnish infants having corrective surgery for congenital heart defects who were the donors. Surgeons resected thymus tissue during corrective heart surgery. Both thymic and peripheral blood repertoires showed apparently biased V and J usage. Thymic repertoires of unrelated individuals were reported in related research to overlap highly.

This sequence joins TRBV7-2 and TRBJ1-2, with D unclear. The sequenced material came from thymocytes. This TCR was recovered from a girl less than two years old with a congenital heart defect. The CDR3 coding sequence is TGTGCCAGCAGCTCCCCGGGGAGTAACTATGGCTACACCTTC. Residues: CASSSPGSNYGYTF.